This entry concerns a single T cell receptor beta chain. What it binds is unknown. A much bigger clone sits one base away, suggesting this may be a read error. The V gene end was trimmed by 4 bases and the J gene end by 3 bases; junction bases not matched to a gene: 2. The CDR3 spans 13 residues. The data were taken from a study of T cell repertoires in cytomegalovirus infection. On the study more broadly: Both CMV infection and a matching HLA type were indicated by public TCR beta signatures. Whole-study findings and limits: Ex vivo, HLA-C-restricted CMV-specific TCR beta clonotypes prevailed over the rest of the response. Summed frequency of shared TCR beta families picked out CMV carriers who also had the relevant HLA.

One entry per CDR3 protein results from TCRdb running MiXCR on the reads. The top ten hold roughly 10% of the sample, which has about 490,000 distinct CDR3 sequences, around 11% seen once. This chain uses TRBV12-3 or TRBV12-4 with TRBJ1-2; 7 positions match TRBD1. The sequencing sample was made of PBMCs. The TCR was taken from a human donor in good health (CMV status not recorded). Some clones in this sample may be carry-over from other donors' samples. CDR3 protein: CASSYDRDYGYTF. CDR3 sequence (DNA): TGTGCCAGCAGTTATGACAGGGACTATGGCTACACCTTC.